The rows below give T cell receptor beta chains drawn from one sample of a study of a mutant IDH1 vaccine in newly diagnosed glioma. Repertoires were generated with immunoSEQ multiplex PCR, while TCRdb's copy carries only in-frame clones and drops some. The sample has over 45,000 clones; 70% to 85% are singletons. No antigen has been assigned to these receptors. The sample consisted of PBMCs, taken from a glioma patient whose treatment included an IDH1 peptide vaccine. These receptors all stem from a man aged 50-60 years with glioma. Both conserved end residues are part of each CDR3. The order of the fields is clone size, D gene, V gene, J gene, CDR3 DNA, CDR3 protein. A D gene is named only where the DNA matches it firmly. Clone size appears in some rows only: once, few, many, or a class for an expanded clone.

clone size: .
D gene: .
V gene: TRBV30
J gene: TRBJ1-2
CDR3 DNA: TGTGCCGGGAATGGGGGCACTTACTATGGCTACACCTTC
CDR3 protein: CAGNGGTYYGYTF

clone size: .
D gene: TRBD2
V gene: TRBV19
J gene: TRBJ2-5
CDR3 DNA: TGTGCCAGTAGTATAGCGGGGGGTTCGGAGACCCAGTACTTC
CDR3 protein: CASSIAGGSETQYF

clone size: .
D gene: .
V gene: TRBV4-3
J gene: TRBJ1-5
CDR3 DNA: TGCGCCAGCAGCCAAGAATGGGCAGGCTATAATCAGCCCCAGCATTTT
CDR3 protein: CASSQEWAGYNQPQHF

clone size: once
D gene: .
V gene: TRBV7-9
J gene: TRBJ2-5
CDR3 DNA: TGTGCCAGCAGCGTCCAAGAGACCCAGTACTTC
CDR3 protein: CASSVQETQYF

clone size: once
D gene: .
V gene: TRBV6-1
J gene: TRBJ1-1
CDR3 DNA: TGTGCCAGCAGTGAATCGTTGAGTGAAGCTTTCTTT
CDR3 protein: CASSESLSEAFF

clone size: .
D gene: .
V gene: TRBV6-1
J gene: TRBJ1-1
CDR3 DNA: TGTGCCAGCAGTTTGACAGGGAACACTGAAGCTTTCTTT
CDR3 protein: CASSLTGNTEAFF

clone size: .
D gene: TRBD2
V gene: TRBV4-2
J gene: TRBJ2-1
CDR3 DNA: TGTGCCAGCAGCCTCGATTTTAGCGGGGGGCCCTACAATGAGCAGTTCTTC
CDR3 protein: CASSLDFSGGPYNEQFF

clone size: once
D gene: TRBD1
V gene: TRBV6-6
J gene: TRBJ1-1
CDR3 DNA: TGTGCCAGCAGTTACTCGGGACAGGGGGAAACTGAAGCTTTCTTT
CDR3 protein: CASSYSGQGETEAFF

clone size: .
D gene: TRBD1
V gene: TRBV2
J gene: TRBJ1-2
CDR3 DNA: TGTGCCAGCAGTGGGACAGGGGACCCTTTCTATGGCTACACCTTC
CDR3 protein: CASSGTGDPFYGYTF

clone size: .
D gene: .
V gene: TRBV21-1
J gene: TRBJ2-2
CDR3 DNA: TGTGCCAGCAGCAACTCCGGGCGATGCACCGGGGAGCTGTTTTTT
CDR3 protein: CASSNSGRCTGELFF

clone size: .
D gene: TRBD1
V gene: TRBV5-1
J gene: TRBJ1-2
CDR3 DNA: TGCGCCAGCAGCTCCGAAGGGACAGCCTACTATGGCTACACCTTC
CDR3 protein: CASSSEGTAYYGYTF

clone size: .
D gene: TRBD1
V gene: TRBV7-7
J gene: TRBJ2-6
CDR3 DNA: TGTGCTAGCAGCCCCTCCCGGGACAGGGCTTTTAGCTCTGGGGCCAACGTCCTGACTTTC
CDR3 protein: CASSPSRDRAFSSGANVLTF

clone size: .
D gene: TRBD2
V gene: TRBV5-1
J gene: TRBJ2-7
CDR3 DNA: TGCGCCAGCAGCACGGGACTAGCCGGCAACGAGCAGTACTTC
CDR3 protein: CASSTGLAGNEQYF

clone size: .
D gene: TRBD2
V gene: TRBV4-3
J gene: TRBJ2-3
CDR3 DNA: TGCGCCAGCAGCCAAGCGGGACTAGCGGGGGGTAGCGCAGATACGCAGTATTTT
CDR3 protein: CASSQAGLAGGSADTQYF